A selection of T cell receptor beta chains follows, all from one sample in a study of CD8 T cells in Susac syndrome. TCRdb used MiXCR to reprocess the immunoSEQ multiplex PCR reads, holding one entry per CDR3 protein. The sample shows fewer than 80,000 distinct CDR3 sequences, roughly 94% of them seen only once. The source material was CD8+ T cells from PBMCs. These receptors all stem from a human donor with multiple sclerosis. The CDR3 runs from the conserved cysteine through the conserved F or W. The D gene is left open where the match is weak. Clone size is stated in some rows and not others, as once, few, many or a class when expanded.

abundance,len,d_gene,j_gene,v_gene,CDR3nt,CDR3aa
.,11,.,TRBJ2-3,TRBV27,TGTGCCAGCATTTTGTTAGATACGCAGTATTTT,CASILLDTQYF
.,13,TRBD1,TRBJ2-4,TRBV3-1,TGTGCCAGCAGCCCGGGACAGAGTAACATTCAGTACTTC,CASSPGQSNIQYF
.,20,TRBD1,TRBJ1-1,TRBV6-1,TGTGCCAGCAGTGTCACAGGGGCCGGGGATGGGAGTTATTCCAACACTGAAGCTTTCTTT,CASSVTGAGDGSYSNTEAFF
.,14,TRBD2,TRBJ2-7,TRBV7-8,TGTGCCAGCAGCTTAGGGACTAGCGGGAACGAGCAGTACTTC,CASSLGTSGNEQYF
once,16,TRBD2,TRBJ2-1,TRBV7-9,TGTGCCAGCAGCTTTGAGAATAGCGGGATCTACAATGAGCAGTTCTTC,CASSFENSGIYNEQFF
.,13,.,TRBJ2-7,TRBV6-5,TGTGCCAGCAGTTACGCAGGGCTACACGAGCAGTACTTC,CASSYAGLHEQYF
.,14,.,TRBJ1-5,TRBV2,TGTGCCAGCAGTGAAAGGGGGGGTATAGAGCCCCAGCATTTT,CASSERGGIEPQHF
.,11,.,TRBJ1-2,TRBV7-9,TGTGCCAGCAGCAACGGACAGGGCTACACCTTC,CASSNGQGYTF
.,14,.,TRBJ2-1,TRBV12-3/TRBV12-4,TGTGCCAGCAGTCTGCAGCCGGACAGCCTTCAGCAGTTCTTC,CASSLQPDSLQQFF
.,14,.,TRBJ1-5,TRBV27,TGTGCCAGCAGTTCCGCCGGGGATCTTCAGCCCCAGCATTTT,CASSSAGDLQPQHF
.,14,TRBD2,TRBJ2-1,TRBV29-1,TGCAGCGTTGAAGGGCTAGCGGGACCCAATGAGCAGTTCTTC,CSVEGLAGPNEQFF
few,14,TRBD2,TRBJ2-7,TRBV2,TGTGCCAGCAGTGAACCAGCGGGGGAGTACGAGCAGTACTTC,CASSEPAGEYEQYF
.,15,.,TRBJ2-5,TRBV15,TGTGCCACCAGCAGAGATGTCGGCGCAGGGCGGACCCAGTACTTC,CATSRDVGAGRTQYF
.,16,.,TRBJ2-1,TRBV18,TGTGCCAGCTCAGGCCCCGAGGGAGATCCGCCTGATGAGCAGTTCTTC,CASSGPEGDPPDEQFF
once,17,.,TRBJ1-2,TRBV20-1,TGCAGTGCTAGCGCCGGACTGACAGGAGATATTAACTATGGCTACACCTTC,CSASAGLTGDINYGYTF
.,15,TRBD1,TRBJ2-7,TRBV4-1,TGCGCCAGCAGCCAATCGGGACAGCCGTATTACGAGCAGTACTTC,CASSQSGQPYYEQYF
.,12,.,TRBJ2-3,TRBV13,TGTGCCAGCAGCTATAATGGGGGTACGCAGTATTTT,CASSYNGGTQYF
.,15,.,TRBJ2-7,TRBV20-1,TGCAGTGCTAGCCCCGTCCCCTCTAGCTCCTACGAGCAGTACTTC,CSASPVPSSSYEQYF
.,14,.,TRBJ2-3,TRBV28,TGTGCCAGCACCCCTGCGAAGGCCACAGATACGCAGTATTTT,CASTPAKATDTQYF
few,16,TRBD1,TRBJ2-5,TRBV19,TGTGCCAGTAGTCCCGAAGCCGGGACAGGGGCAGAGACCCAGTACTTC,CASSPEAGTGAETQYF
.,14,.,TRBJ1-4,TRBV7-9,TGTGCCAGCAGCCCGGACAGCGGCCGCGAAAAACTGTTTTTT,CASSPDSGREKLFF
once,15,TRBD2,TRBJ2-1,TRBV20-1,TGCAGTGCTAGAGAGAGACTAGCGGGAACGGATGAGCAGTTCTTC,CSARERLAGTDEQFF
.,15,.,TRBJ2-5,TRBV10-2,TGCGCCAGCCTAAGACCCGGGACCGGGCAAGAGACCCAGTACTTC,CASLRPGTGQETQYF
.,16,TRBD1,TRBJ1-5,TRBV20-1,TGCAGTGCTAGAAGCCCGGGACAGGGGGCGAATCAGCCCCAGCATTTT,CSARSPGQGANQPQHF
.,17,.,TRBJ2-2,TRBV7-9,TGTGCCAGCAGCTTAGTTGTTGGCGGGGAGAACACCGGGGAGCTGTTTTTT,CASSLVVGGENTGELFF
.,13,.,TRBJ1-1,TRBV20-1,TGCAGTGCTAGAGACGTGAGAGGATCTGAAGCTTTCTTT,CSARDVRGSEAFF
.,14,TRBD1,TRBJ1-5,TRBV5-1,TGCGCCAGCAGCTTGGGAGGGGGCGATCAGCCCCAGCATTTT,CASSLGGGDQPQHF
.,17,.,TRBJ1-5,TRBV15,TGTGCCACCAGCAGGAACTTACAGGGATTTAGCAATCAGCCCCAGCATTTT,CATSRNLQGFSNQPQHF
once,17,TRBD1,TRBJ2-1,TRBV28,TGTGCCAGCAGTTTAAGCCCCGGACAGGGGGCGTACAATGAGCAGTTCTTC,CASSLSPGQGAYNEQFF
.,16,TRBD1,TRBJ2-2,TRBV23-1,TGCGCCAGCAGTCACCCCCCGGACAGGCACTTCCGGGAGCTGTTTTTT,CASSHPPDRHFRELFF
few,16,TRBD2,TRBJ2-3,TRBV7-2,TGTGCCAGCAGCTTAGGAGCGGGGGGCCCCACAGATACGCAGTATTTT,CASSLGAGGPTDTQYF
.,14,TRBD1,TRBJ1-2,TRBV20-1,TGCAGTGCTAGCGACAGGGGGACCGTCTATGGCTACACCTTC,CSASDRGTVYGYTF
.,15,.,TRBJ2-2,TRBV9,TGTGCCAGCAGCTCCCCAGGGGACCACACCGGGGAGCTGTTTTTT,CASSSPGDHTGELFF
.,13,.,TRBJ1-5,TRBV29-1,TGCAGCGCCATCGACGGGAGCAATCAGCCCCAGCATTTT,CSAIDGSNQPQHF
.,12,.,TRBJ1-1,TRBV6-2/TRBV6-3,TGTGCCAGCACCGCGGACCGAGTAGAAGCTTTCTTT,CASTADRVEAFF
.,14,.,TRBJ1-1,TRBV5-1,TGCGCCAGCAGCTTGGACGGGGAGTACACTGAAGCTTTCTTT,CASSLDGEYTEAFF
.,15,TRBD1,TRBJ1-5,TRBV28,TGTGCCAGCAGCAACAGGGGGGATAGCAATCAGCCCCAGCATTTT,CASSNRGDSNQPQHF
.,12,.,TRBJ1-2,TRBV7-9,TGTGCCAGCAGCTGGGAAGAGGGTGGCTACACCTTC,CASSWEEGGYTF
.,14,.,TRBJ2-2,TRBV15,TGTGCCACCAGCGAGGGGGGCCTTACCGGGGAGCTGTTTTTT,CATSEGGLTGELFF
.,13,.,TRBJ2-7,TRBV3-1,TGTGCCAGCAGCCAAGAGGATGGGGACGAGCAGTACTTC,CASSQEDGDEQYF
.,13,.,TRBJ2-7,TRBV4-2,TGTGCCAGCAGCCAAGAGCTCGGCTACGAGCAGTACTTC,CASSQELGYEQYF
.,17,.,TRBJ1-2,TRBV6-2/TRBV6-3,TGTGCCAGCAGTTACCCGCAAAGGGACGACGAAATCTATGGCTACACCTTC,CASSYPQRDDEIYGYTF
.,12,.,TRBJ1-4,TRBV28,TGTGCCAGCAGTTTGACCGGGGAAAAACTGTTTTTT,CASSLTGEKLFF
.,13,.,TRBJ2-2,TRBV20-1,TGCAGTGTGGGTCCAGCGAACACCGGGGAGCTGTTTTTT,CSVGPANTGELFF
.,12,.,TRBJ2-1,TRBV30,TGTGCCTGGATAAAGGGGGACAATGAGCAGTTCTTC,CAWIKGDNEQFF
.,15,TRBD1,TRBJ2-5,TRBV5-1,TGCGCCAGCAGCCCCCAACGGGGACAGGGTGAGACCCAGTACTTC,CASSPQRGQGETQYF
.,13,.,TRBJ2-7,TRBV13,TGTGCCAGCAGTAGAGTATACTCCTACGAGCAGTACTTC,CASSRVYSYEQYF
.,13,.,TRBJ2-7,TRBV5-1,TGCGCCAGCAGCGCTACGGAAGACTACGAGCAGTACTTC,CASSATEDYEQYF
once,17,TRBD1,TRBJ2-7,TRBV13,TGTGCCAGCAGCTTAGGATACAGGGGGGAGACCTCCTACGAGCAGTACTTC,CASSLGYRGETSYEQYF
.,14,.,TRBJ2-7,TRBV27,TGTGCCAGCAGTTTACAAGGGGTGGGCTACGAGCAGTACTTC,CASSLQGVGYEQYF
.,15,.,TRBJ1-1,TRBV29-1,TGCAGCGCTGAGGGTTCCCAGTGGGGCGGGACTGAAGCTTTCTTT,CSAEGSQWGGTEAFF
few,14,.,TRBJ2-3,TRBV19,TGTGCCAGTAGTATAGGCGGCCAGCCAGATACGCAGTATTTT,CASSIGGQPDTQYF
.,16,TRBD1,TRBJ2-3,TRBV12-3/TRBV12-4,TGTGCCAGCAGTCCACACAGGGGGCTGGGCACAGATACGCAGTATTTT,CASSPHRGLGTDTQYF
.,14,.,TRBJ2-7,TRBV27,TGTGCCAGCAGTTCCCTGGGTGGCTCCTACGAGCAGTACTTC,CASSSLGGSYEQYF
.,14,.,TRBJ1-2,TRBV27,TGTGCCAGCAGTTTTGGAGGAATTAACTATGGCTACACCTTC,CASSFGGINYGYTF
.,13,.,TRBJ2-2,TRBV30,TGTGCCTGGAGTGTGGTGAACACCGGGGAGCTGTTTTTT,CAWSVVNTGELFF
once,16,.,TRBJ2-6,TRBV18,TGTGCCAGCTCACCACCCTCTAGCTCTGGGGCCAACGTCCTGACTTTC,CASSPPSSSGANVLTF